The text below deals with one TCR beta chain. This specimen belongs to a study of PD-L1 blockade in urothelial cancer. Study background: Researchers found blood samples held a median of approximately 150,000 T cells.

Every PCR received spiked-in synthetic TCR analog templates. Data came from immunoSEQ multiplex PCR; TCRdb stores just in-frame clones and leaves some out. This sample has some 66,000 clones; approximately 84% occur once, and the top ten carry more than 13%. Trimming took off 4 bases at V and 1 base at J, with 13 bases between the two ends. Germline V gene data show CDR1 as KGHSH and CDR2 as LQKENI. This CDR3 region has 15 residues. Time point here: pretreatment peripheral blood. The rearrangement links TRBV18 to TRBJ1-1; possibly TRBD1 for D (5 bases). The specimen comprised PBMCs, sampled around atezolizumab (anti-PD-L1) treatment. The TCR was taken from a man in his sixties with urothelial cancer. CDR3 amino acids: CASSQTERSNTEAFF. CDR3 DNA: TGTGCCAGCTCACAGACAGAACGGTCGAACACTGAAGCTTTCTTT. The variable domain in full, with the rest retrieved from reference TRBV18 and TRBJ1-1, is NAGVMQNPRHLVRRRGQEARLRCSPMKGHSHVYWYRQLPEEGLKFMVYLQKENIIDESGMPKERFSAEFPKEGPSILRIQQVVRGDSAAYFCASSQTERSNTEAFFGQGTRLTVV.